This T cell receptor beta chain is drawn from a study of blood T cell repertoires in COVID-19. At the level of the study: Samples taken during acute and convalescent COVID-19 were collected in the United States, Italy and Spain. PBMCs, B-cell-depleted T cells, or T cells were the source of the cDNA or gDNA that made up the material.

CDR1 LGHDT and CDR2 YNNKEL come from the germline V gene (reference sequence). The CDR3 runs 14 residues. V lost 1 base, J lost 7 bases, and 14 bases lay in between. The data were produced by immunoSEQ multiplex PCR, yet TCRdb's version contains in-frame clones alone and is incomplete. The table shows some 80,000 clones, with about 80% occurring only once. The chain has TRBV3-1 (or the pseudogene TRBV3-2) and TRBJ2-7; TRBD2 might be the D (6 bases). This sequence was found in a human donor in a cohort sampled during active COVID-19. The sample comprised peripheral blood. Here the CDR3 DNA reads TGTGCCAGCAGCCAAGGAGGATACGGGGGTGAGCAGTACTTC. Its protein product is CASSQGGYGGEQYF.